The 6 T cell receptor beta chains below come from one sample, sequenced in a study of blood T cell repertoires in COVID-19. Data came from immunoSEQ multiplex PCR; TCRdb stores just in-frame clones and leaves some out. Here the sample spans 400,000 or so clones, around 90% being singletons. The specimen sequenced was peripheral blood. These receptors were taken from a human donor in a cohort sampled during active COVID-19.

The rearrangement uses TRBV25-1 and TRBJ2-3; weak D call: TRBD2 (5 bases). V lost 0 bases, J lost 9 bases, and 13 bases lay in between. In germline, CDR1 is MGHDK, CDR2 SYGVNS. CDR3 length equals 14 residues. CDR3 loop: CASSEYLAGETQYF. The CDR3 nucleotides are TGTGCCAGCAGTGAATATCTAGCTGGAGAAACGCAGTATTTT.

This clone has a single count. V and J are TRBV3-1 (or the pseudogene TRBV3-2) and TRBJ1-1; D possibly corresponds to TRBD1 (5 bases). With 5 bases removed from V and 3 bases from J, the gap between germline ends came to 16 bases. The CDR3 sequence is 15 residues long. Per germline, CDR1 LGHDT and CDR2 YNNKEL (reference sequence). CDR3 bases: TGTGCCAGCAGCGAAACATGGGGGACTGACACTGAAGCTTTCTTT. As protein: CASSETWGTDTEAFF.

The chain links TRBV2 to TRBJ2-1; TRBD1 aligns across 8 bases. V was pared by 10 bases and J by 0 bases, with 5 bases of the junction left unmatched. This CDR3 comprises 14 residues. From germline, CDR1 is SNHLY and CDR2 FYNNEI. CDR3 in DNA: TGTGCCAACCGACAGGGGAGCTCCTACAATGAGCAGTTCTTC. It codes for CANRQGSSYNEQFF. The full variable domain, in which reference TRBV2 and TRBJ2-1 provide the parts outside the CDR3, is EPEVTQTPSHQVTQMGQEVILRCVPISNHLYFYWYRQILGQKVEFLVSFYNNEISEKSEIFDDQFSVERPDGSNFTLKIRSTKLEDSAMYFCANRQGSSYNEQFFGPGTRLTVL.

V and J are TRBV30 and TRBJ2-1, with TRBD1 as a possible D gene (5 bases). This CDR3 spans 15 amino acids. The germline CDR1 and CDR2 sequences are GTSNPN and SVGIG (reference sequence). V gave up 0 bases and J gave up 8 bases, with 17 bases separating them. CDR3 nucleotide sequence: TGTGCCTGGAGTGTATTCGACACCCAGGGCGATGAGCAGTTCTTC. It yields the protein CAWSVFDTQGDEQFF. Drawing the rest from reference TRBV30 and TRBJ2-1, the complete variable domain is SQTIHQWPATLVQPVGSPLSLECTVEGTSNPNLYWYRQAAGRGLQLLFYSVGIGQISSEVPQNLSASRPQDRQFILSSKKLLLSDSGFYLCAWSVFDTQGDEQFFGPGTRLTVL.

As regards this clone: At one boundary the junction diverges from the germline segment, which might be a read error. V is TRBV28 and J is TRBJ1-5; D may be TRBD1 (6 bases). The CDR3 covers 15 residues. Germline loops: CDR1 MDHEN, CDR2 SYDVKM. Here the CDR3 DNA reads TGTGCCAGCAGTTTAAGGGGGATCAGCAACCAGCCCCAGCATTTT. It yields the protein CASSLRGISNQPQHF.

The chain employs TRBV28 and TRBJ2-7; TRBD2 might be the D (5 bases). Germline CDR1 is MDHEN and CDR2 is SYDVKM. V was trimmed by 7 bases and J by 6 bases, leaving 19 bases between them. The CDR3 loop spans 14 amino acids. The CDR3 nucleotides read TGTGCCAGCACTGCGGCGGGCAGGATGGGCGAGCAGTACTTC. This sequence encodes CASTAAGRMGEQYF.